The 20 T cell receptor beta chains below all came from one sample that was sequenced in a study of CXCR3-negative and CXCR3-positive naive CD8 T cells (dated by TCRdb to between 2018 and 2021). The listed sequencing device is NextSeq 550. The Human TCR Profiling Kit (MiLaboratory) was used to make UMI-labeled 5' RACE TRB cDNA libraries. TCRdb reprocessed the reads, so every CDR3 protein sequence counts as one entry and DNA is not shown. The sample table includes roughly 39,000 distinct CDR3 sequences. Roughly a tenth of the sample comes from the top ten. Sequences were obtained from memory CD8+ T cells from blood. The sample's cell subset or site label, decoded: conventional CD8+ memory T cells (TMEM), sorted as controls. The source of these receptors is a human donor in good health. Some clones in this sample may be carry-over from other donors' samples.

The chain employs TRBV20-1 and TRBJ2-1. The CDR3 spans 14 residues. CDR1 and CDR2 (germline): DFQATT, SNEGSKA (reference sequence). The CDR3 loop reads CSAASGSSYNEQFF.

The rearrangement joins TRBV10-3 to TRBJ2-1. Germline lookup yields CDR1 ENHRY and CDR2 SYGVKD. This CDR3 comprises 14 residues. The CDR3 here is CAISESGMNNEQFF.

This chain links TRBV7-9 with TRBJ2-7; TCRdb selects TRBD1, and the lack of DNA leaves this call unchecked. This CDR3 is 14 amino acids long. The V gene's germline CDR1 is SEHNR and CDR2 FQNEAQ (reference sequence). Here the CDR3 reads CASSSGTGLSEQYF.

This clonotype is classed as medium-sized by frequency. The chain combines TRBV24-1 with TRBJ2-1; TCRdb indicates TRBD2, and absent DNA this call remains unverified. CDR3 length: 15 residues. Looked up from germline, CDR1 is KGHDR and CDR2 is SFDVKD. The CDR3 is CATSSGTSGYNEQFF.

J is TRBJ2-2 and V is TRBV14; there is no DNA to check the TCRdb D call of TRBD1. Germline CDR1 SGHDN, CDR2 FVKESK. The length of the CDR3 is 14 residues. The CDR3 spells CASSRGGTTGELFF.

The chain employs TRBV29-1 and TRBJ2-5; absent DNA, TCRdb's TRBD2 call cannot be checked. Germline CDR1 reads SQVTM; CDR2 reads ANQGSEA. CDR3 length equals 13 residues. CDR3 loop: CSFGSGVRQTQYF.

The chain links TRBV7-8 to TRBJ2-7; lacking DNA, the TRBD1 call made by TCRdb goes unchecked. Germline V gene lookup returns CDR1 SGHVS and CDR2 FQNEAQ. The CDR3 extends over 14 amino acids. This CDR3 reads CASSFDGRGLEQYF.

The rearrangement links TRBV13 to TRBJ1-2; the TCRdb call, TRBD1, lacks DNA for checking. CDR3 length: 16 residues. In germline, CDR1 is PRHDT, CDR2 FYEKMQ (reference sequence). CDR3 loop: CASSYLDRGDYHGYTF.

The chain links TRBV28 to TRBJ2-1; the D gene TCRdb calls, TRBD2, cannot be checked with no DNA. The CDR3 has 17 residues. Looked up from germline, CDR1 is MDHEN and CDR2 is SYDVKM. The CDR3 loop reads CASSLYLLAGGYNEQFF.

The CDR3 spells CATSEGSGGYNEQFF. The chain joins TRBV24-1 to TRBJ2-1; no DNA is available, so the TRBD2 call from TCRdb remains unchecked. The CDR3 is 15 amino acids. Germline CDR1 KGHDR, CDR2 SFDVKD.

V gene TRBV14 combines with J gene TRBJ1-6. Germline V gene data show CDR1 as SGHDN and CDR2 as FVKESK. The CDR3 is 16 residues long. The CDR3 protein is CASSQGLIRRNSPLHF.

V usage is TRBV7-8 and J usage is TRBJ1-1. This CDR3 has 14 residues. Germline CDR1 is SGHVS and CDR2 is FQNEAQ. CDR3 residues: CASSPYPMNTEAFF.

This chain joins TRBV7-9 and TRBJ2-7; checking the TCRdb D call of TRBD1 is not possible without DNA. This CDR3 contains 13 residues. Germline CDR1 reads SEHNR; CDR2 reads FQNEAQ (reference sequence). The chain's CDR3 is CAGSWLGAYEQYF.

The chain joins TRBV13 to TRBJ2-4; TCRdb names TRBD1, which stays unverified in the absence of DNA. Per germline, CDR1 PRHDT and CDR2 FYEKMQ (reference sequence). The CDR3 is 16 residues long. The CDR3 loop reads CASSYQTGLAKNIQYF.

The chain recombines TRBV20-1 with TRBJ1-1; TCRdb gives TRBD1 as the D gene, but with no DNA this cannot be confirmed. CDR3 length: 14 amino acids. Germline-derived CDR1 and CDR2 are DFQATT and SNEGSKA (reference sequence). This CDR3 reads CSASPPGRTTVAFF.

This clonotype is called medium-sized (0.01 to 0.1%) based on its frequency. The rearrangement links TRBV4-2 to TRBJ2-1; the TRBD1 assignment by TCRdb is unverifiable without DNA. The CDR3 length is 18 residues. CDR1 and CDR2 from the germline V gene are LGHNA and YNFKEQ. This CDR3 is CASSQELEGASSYNEQFF.

The V gene is TRBV29-1, the J gene TRBJ2-1; lacking DNA, the TRBD1 call made by TCRdb goes unchecked. CDR3 length: 12 residues. CDR1 and CDR2 from the germline V gene are SQVTM and ANQGSEA. The CDR3 spells CSGRQGFNEQFF.

The CDR3 here is CASSIASTTGELFF. The V gene is TRBV19, the J gene TRBJ2-2. Germline V gene sequence: CDR1 LNHDA, CDR2 SQIVND (reference sequence). This CDR3 is 14 amino acids long.

The genes are TRBV7-6 and TRBJ1-2; TCRdb reports TRBD1, a call that lacks DNA to check it against. The CDR3 is 15 amino acids. From germline, CDR1 is SGHVS and CDR2 FNYEAQ. The CDR3 here is CASSLEAEGAYGYTF.

The chain employs TRBV11-2 and TRBJ1-5. CDR3 length: 13 amino acids. Germline V CDR1 and CDR2: SGHAT, FQNNGV. CDR3 in amino acids: CASSLLSNQPQHF.